These 14 T cell receptor beta chains were all obtained from the same sample, sequenced in a study of T cells in Graves' hyperthyroidism and ophthalmopathy. It was RNA transcripts that yielded the amplified TCR beta CDR3 regions. The TCR CDR3 first-round RT-PCR relied on the HTBI primer set. MiXCR, applied by TCRdb to the multiplex PCR reads, yields one record per CDR3 protein. The sample lists approximately 720,000 distinct CDR3 sequences, about 19% seen once, with 15% to 20% in the top ten. Sequencing was carried out using blood. Receptor source: a woman aged 45-65 years with Graves' hyperthyroidism that later progressed to Graves' ophthalmopathy.

The V gene is TRBV4-1, the J gene TRBJ2-1; TRBD1 agrees at 7 bases. Germline lookup yields CDR1 MGHRA and CDR2 YSYEKL. The CDR3 is 17 residues long. Unmatched junction bases numbered 12, after V lost 3 bases and J lost 4 bases. The chain's CDR3 is CASSHLGARQGYNEQFF. DNA for the CDR3: TGCGCCAGCAGCCATCTTGGGGCGAGACAGGGTTACAATGAGCAGTTCTTC.

This clonotype occurred many times. This rearrangement joins TRBV12-3 or TRBV12-4 to TRBJ2-1; 9 bases fit TRBD2. The CDR3 has 18 residues. The V segment lost 3 bases and the J segment 4 bases; nucleotides outside the gene matches: 13. CDR3 bases: TGTGCCAGCAGTTTCGGGCGGGGGGGCAGATTTGTTTACAATGAGCAGTTCTTC. This translates into CASSFGRGGRFVYNEQFF.

The sample holds a few counts of this clonotype. This sequence joins TRBV27 and TRBJ1-1; D is uncertain. This CDR3 is built from 15 residues. The V end was cut by 6 bases, the J end by 5 bases, with 19 bases between. CDR1 and CDR2 from the germline V gene are MNHEY and SMNVEV (reference sequence). The CDR3 DNA reads as TGTGCCAGCAGCTATGGGCCCTTTGGGGAGACTGAAGCTTTCTTT. It codes for CASSYGPFGETEAFF.

This clonotype was found many times. This rearrangement joins TRBV2 to TRBJ2-7; D is undetermined. V lost 7 bases and J lost 5, with 18 bases in between. This CDR3 region has 14 residues. Germline assignment: CDR1 SNHLY and CDR2 FYNNEI. In DNA form, the CDR3 reads TGTGCCAGCATGTCGGATAGGGTTAACCACGAGCAGTACTTC. It specifies CASMSDRVNHEQYF.

The J gene is TRBJ2-1, the V gene TRBV29-1; D is tentatively TRBD1 or TRBD2 (5 bases each). The CDR3 is 14 residues long. CDR1 SQVTM and CDR2 ANQGSEA come from the germline V gene. V lost 0 bases and J 4 bases, leaving 10 bases between the germline ends. Here the CDR3 DNA reads TGCAGCGTTGAAGATCGGGGCGGTTACAATGAGCAGTTCTTC. Its translation is CSVEDRGGYNEQFF.

This clonotype has at least ten counts. The chain joins TRBV18 to TRBJ2-1; 10 bases align to TRBD2. This CDR3 region has 16 residues. V lost 4 bases to trimming and J lost 3 bases; unmatched junction nucleotides: 6. Germline CDR1 KGHSH, CDR2 LQKENI. The CDR3 sequence: CASSRASGGLYNEQFF. The DNA of the CDR3 is TGTGCCAGCTCACGGGCTAGCGGGGGCCTCTACAATGAGCAGTTCTTC. Variable domain in full (rest from reference TRBV18 and TRBJ2-1): NAGVMQNPRHLVRRRGQEARLRCSPMKGHSHVYWYRQLPEEGLKFMVYLQKENIIDESGMPKERFSAEFPKEGPSILRIQQVVRGDSAAYFCASSRASGGLYNEQFFGPGTRLTVL.

This clonotype was recorded many times. V is TRBV11-1 and J is TRBJ2-1; 8 positions agree with TRBD1. From germline, CDR1 is SGHAT and CDR2 FQDESV (reference sequence). With V trimmed by 1 base and J by 7 bases, 9 bases remained unmatched. This CDR3 has 16 amino acids. DNA for the CDR3: TGTGCCAGCAGCTTAGGTCCGGGGACAGGAGAAAATGAGCAGTTCTTC. This translates into CASSLGPGTGENEQFF.

This chain links TRBV19 with TRBJ1-2, with 7 bases matching TRBD1. The CDR3 length is 16 residues. CDR1 and CDR2 from the germline V gene are LNHDA and SQIVND (reference sequence). Trimming removed 5 bases from V and 3 bases from J; junction bases left unmatched: 12. This CDR3 reads CASSPLPGQYYYGYTF. The DNA of the CDR3 is TGTGCCAGTAGTCCCCTCCCGGGACAGTATTACTATGGCTACACCTTC.

This clonotype was counted ten times or more. This rearrangement joins TRBV12-3 or TRBV12-4 to TRBJ1-1; a weak D match, TRBD1 (5 bases). Trimming took off 2 bases at V and 1 base at J, with 17 bases between the two ends. The CDR3 covers 17 residues. The CDR3 loop reads CASSLLGAGPGNTEAFF. The CDR3 DNA follows: TGTGCCAGCAGTTTACTTGGGGCAGGCCCAGGGAACACTGAAGCTTTCTTT.

CDR3 sequence (DNA): TGTGCCAGCAGTTTTATGGCGATAACGGGTGCAGATACGCAGTATTTT. It yields the protein CASSFMAITGADTQYF. The genes are TRBV28 and TRBJ2-3; no reliable D call. This CDR3 spans 16 amino acids. The V gene lost 3 bases and the J gene lost 4 bases, with 17 bases spanning the gap. Germline CDR1 MDHEN, CDR2 SYDVKM.

This clonotype occurred many times. The chain is built from TRBV12-3 or TRBV12-4 and TRBJ1-1, with D possibly being TRBD1 (5 bases). Trimming took 4 bases from V and 3 from J, leaving 24 bases between them. The CDR3 contains 18 residues. The CDR3 region has the DNA TGTGCCAGCAGTTCCTTCCGCCTCGGGACGGGAATAGACACTGAAGCTTTCTTT. Translated, it gives CASSSFRLGTGIDTEAFF.

This clonotype was seen at least ten times. The V and J genes are TRBV20-1 and TRBJ1-1; D call uncertain. The V end lost 3 bases, the J end lost 6 bases, and 17 bases lay between the germline ends. There are 14 residues in the CDR3. Germline CDR1 and CDR2: DFQATT and SNEGSKA (reference sequence). CDR3 sequence: CSASLNARKAEAFF. CDR3 DNA: TGCAGTGCTAGTTTGAACGCACGGAAGGCTGAAGCTTTCTTT.

This clonotype was seen a handful of times. In DNA, the CDR3 is TGTGCCAGCAGCTCAAAGCGGGGGGGCCGGTACGAGCAGTACTTC. This sequence encodes CASSSKRGGRYEQYF. V and J are TRBV7-2 and TRBJ2-7; TRBD2 matches at 10 bases. This CDR3 has 15 residues. The V gene end was trimmed by 4 bases and the J gene end by 4 bases; junction bases not matched to a gene: 7. The germline gives CDR1 SGHTA, CDR2 FQGNSA.

The genes are TRBV19 and TRBJ1-5; no clear D gene. V shed 7 bases and J shed 8 bases, with 21 bases lying between them. CDR1 LNHDA and CDR2 SQIVND come from the germline V gene (reference sequence). CDR3 length: 15 amino acids. CDR3 region: CASNPREGIMEPQHF. The CDR3, as DNA: TGTGCCAGTAACCCGAGGGAGGGAATAATGGAGCCCCAGCATTTT.